The 25 T cell receptor beta chains in this list originate from one sample, sequenced in a study of T-cell reconstitution after alpha-beta-depleted transplantation in children. As it was prepared, the TCRbeta library received unique molecular identifiers. TCRdb called the PCR reads again in MiXCR, with one record for every CDR3 protein. The table lists 150,000 to 250,000 distinct CDR3 sequences, roughly 15% of them singletons. The sample in question was PBMCs from the stem cell graft donor, obtained from the stem cell graft. The receptors derive from a human donor who donated a stem cell graft to a child with acute lymphoblastic leukemia.

Note on this clonotype: A much larger clone is a single base away; this may be a read error. The chain couples TRBV20-1 to TRBJ2-7, with 12 bases lining up with TRBD2. The ends lost 3 bases at V and 5 bases at J; junction bases unmatched: 8. From germline, CDR1 is DFQATT and CDR2 SNEGSKA (reference sequence). The length of the CDR3 is 15 residues. The CDR3 DNA follows: TGCAGTGCTAGGCTGACTAGCGGGAGTGGAAACGAGCAGTACTTC. This translates into CSARLTSGSGNEQYF.

This clonotype was picked up many times. The chain employs TRBV29-1 and TRBJ2-1; 8 bases are a match to TRBD2. V shed 3 bases, J shed 5 bases, and the junction held 6 bases outside the gene matches. The CDR3 extends over 14 amino acids. CDR1 and CDR2 from the germline V gene are SQVTM and ANQGSEA. CDR3 in DNA: TGCAGCGTTGATCCGACTAGCGTCGACAATGAGCAGTTCTTC. Translating gives CSVDPTSVDNEQFF.

The table lists this clonotype with a few counts. J is TRBJ2-1 and V is TRBV4-1; D is ambiguous. Trimming stripped 0 bases from V and 6 bases from J, with 12 bases between. Germline lookup yields CDR1 MGHRA and CDR2 YSYEKL. The CDR3 runs to 15 residues. The CDR3 reads CASSQDQLTTNEQFF. In DNA, the CDR3 is TGCGCCAGCAGCCAAGATCAATTGACCACCAATGAGCAGTTCTTC.

The V gene is TRBV5-1, the J gene TRBJ2-3; perhaps TRBD1 as D (5 bases). Germline CDR1 is SGHRS and CDR2 is YFSETQ. CDR3 length: 15 amino acids. Between the trimmed V and J ends, which lost 3 bases and 0 bases, there was a span of 11 bases. CDR3 sequence: CASSYRQTSTDTQYF. The DNA of the CDR3 is TGCGCCAGCAGCTATCGACAGACTAGCACAGATACGCAGTATTTT.

This clonotype was counted at least ten times. DNA of the CDR3: TGCGCCAGCACCCCCGGGGAGGGGTACACTGAAGCTTTCTTT. It specifies CASTPGEGYTEAFF. The gene calls are TRBV5-1 and TRBJ1-1; D possibly corresponds to TRBD1 (5 bases). Germline values: CDR1 SGHRS, CDR2 YFSETQ. The CDR3 has 14 residues. V lost 6 bases to trimming and J lost 3 bases, with 15 bases between them.

This rearrangement joins TRBV13 to TRBJ1-2, with 7 bases that match TRBD1. This CDR3 spans 16 amino acids. Germline CDR1 is PRHDT and CDR2 is FYEKMQ (reference sequence). J gave up 3 bases and V 5 bases, and 12 bases lay outside the gene matches. The CDR3 is CASSREGAVLDYGYTF. CDR3 bases: TGTGCCAGCAGCAGGGAGGGGGCCGTGCTGGACTATGGCTACACCTTC.

This clonotype was recorded many times. The gene calls are TRBV7-9 and TRBJ2-3; no firm D call. The CDR3 runs to 16 residues. Trimming took 1 base from V and 2 from J, leaving 13 bases between them. Looked up from germline, CDR1 is SEHNR and CDR2 is FQNEAQ (reference sequence). DNA for the CDR3: TGTGCCAGCAGCTTAGGCTCGGCGGCCTCCACAGATACGCAGTATTTT. This gives the protein CASSLGSAASTDTQYF.

There are many counts of this clonotype. The chain employs TRBV11-2 and TRBJ2-3, with 8 bases fitting TRBD1. The trim removed 3 bases at V and 0 bases at J, leaving 14 bases unmatched. This CDR3 contains 19 residues. Germline V gene lookup returns CDR1 SGHAT and CDR2 FQNNGV. CDR3 region: CASSFHRGSRFTSTDTQYF. DNA for the CDR3: TGTGCCAGCAGCTTCCACAGGGGGAGCAGGTTTACTAGCACAGATACGCAGTATTTT.

This clonotype was found once. The rearrangement links TRBV5-1 to TRBJ2-5; 11 positions match TRBD1. V lost 2 bases to trimming and J lost 3 bases; unmatched junction nucleotides: 3. Germline values: CDR1 SGHRS, CDR2 YFSETQ. The CDR3 extends over 15 amino acids. CDR3 in amino acids: CASSLGTGGEETQYF. The CDR3 nucleotides read TGCGCCAGCAGCTTAGGGACAGGGGGTGAAGAGACCCAGTACTTC.

This clonotype was seen a single time. The rearrangement joins TRBV11-1 to TRBJ2-1; 9 bases agree with TRBD2. With V trimmed by 6 bases and J by 7 bases, 19 bases remained unmatched. Germline V gene data show CDR1 as SGHAT and CDR2 as FQDESV (reference sequence). There are 18 residues in the CDR3. CDR3 residues: CASSQSSSTSGYGNEQFF. The CDR3 nucleotides are TGTGCCAGCAGTCAATCCAGTTCGACTAGCGGTTATGGGAATGAGCAGTTCTTC.

This clonotype was seen ten or more times. This chain joins TRBV20-1 and TRBJ2-1, with D maybe TRBD1 (6 bases). There are 15 residues in the CDR3. Trimming shortened V by 2 bases and J by 9 bases, and 20 bases separated the two germline ends. Looked up from germline, CDR1 is DFQATT and CDR2 is SNEGSKA (reference sequence). CDR3 sequence: CSARTGLAGASEQFF. In DNA form, the CDR3 reads TGCAGTGCTAGAACCGGATTAGCAGGGGCATCTGAGCAGTTCTTC.

In DNA, the CDR3 is TGTGCCAGCAGTTTACCGTTAAACGCACAACTAGCTCCGCCACGGGTAGATACGCAGTATTTT. Amino acid sequence: CASSLPLNAQLAPPRVDTQYF. The rearrangement uses TRBV28 and TRBJ2-3, with a possible D match to TRBD2 (6 bases). CDR3 length equals 21 residues. The germline V and J ends were trimmed by 2 bases and 5 bases, with 32 bases remaining between them. Germline CDR1 and CDR2: MDHEN and SYDVKM.

In its sample, this clonotype was seen many times. The V call is TRBV10-2, the J call TRBJ2-6; D is possibly TRBD1 or TRBD2 (5 bases each). In germline, CDR1 is WSHSY, CDR2 SAAADI. This CDR3 spans 15 amino acids. V was clipped by 6 bases and J by 4 bases, with 13 bases between them. CDR3: CASRWGSGGANVLTF. The CDR3 DNA sequence: TGCGCCAGCAGATGGGGGTCCGGGGGGGCCAACGTCCTGACTTTC.

This clonotype was seen only a few times. The CDR3 reads CASTGTSSTDTQYF. The CDR3 bases are TGCGCCAGCACCGGGACTAGCAGCACAGATACGCAGTATTTT. The chain links TRBV5-1 to TRBJ2-3; 9 bases map to TRBD2. The CDR3 covers 14 residues. With V trimmed by 6 bases and J by 0 bases, 2 bases remained unmatched. Germline V gives CDR1 SGHRS, CDR2 YFSETQ.

The chain couples TRBV6-5 to TRBJ2-1; no clear D. The V gene's germline CDR1 is MNHEY and CDR2 SVGAGI. V was pared by 2 bases and J by 4 bases, with 12 bases between. This CDR3 is built from 15 residues. The CDR3 here is CASSYGLDAYNEQFF. Here the CDR3 DNA reads TGTGCCAGCAGTTACGGCCTGGACGCTTACAATGAGCAGTTCTTC.

In its sample, this clonotype was seen many times. V gene TRBV3-1 combines with J gene TRBJ2-5; D perhaps matches TRBD2 (5 bases). Germline CDR1 and CDR2: LGHDT and YNNKEL (reference sequence). Trimming left V 1 base short and J 1 base short, with 19 bases between. This CDR3 spans 18 amino acids. CDR3 nucleotide sequence: TGTGCCAGCAGCCAAGGGCTACACGCACGGGGTTCCCAAGAGACCCAGTACTTC. This gives the protein CASSQGLHARGSQETQYF.

CDR3 nucleotide sequence: TGTGCCAGCAGCCACACCGACTCCTACGAGCAGTACTTC. Protein: CASSHTDSYEQYF. The gene calls are TRBV7-6 and TRBJ2-7; D is unclear. CDR1 and CDR2 from the germline V gene are SGHVS and FNYEAQ. V was trimmed by 5 bases and J by 0 bases, leaving 8 bases between them. The length of the CDR3 is 13 residues.

This clonotype came up many times. The rearrangement uses TRBV4-2 and TRBJ2-1; TRBD2 matches 11 bases. The V and J ends lost 0 bases and 4 bases, in that order; junction bases with no gene match: 8. CDR3 length: 18 amino acids. CDR1 and CDR2 from the germline V gene are LGHNA and YNFKEQ. The CDR3 loop reads CASSQDLTSGDIYNEQFF. The CDR3 region has the DNA TGTGCCAGCAGCCAAGATTTGACTAGCGGGGATATATACAATGAGCAGTTCTTC.

This chain joins TRBV20-1 and TRBJ2-1, with TRBD2 matching 8 bases. In germline, CDR1 is DFQATT, CDR2 SNEGSKA (reference sequence). V shed 0 bases and J 4 bases; nucleotides not matched to a gene: 11. This CDR3 has 17 amino acids. Written as DNA, the CDR3 is TGCAGTGCTAGAGATCAAGTAGCGGGATCGGGTTACAATGAGCAGTTCTTC. Its protein is CSARDQVAGSGYNEQFF.

The chain links TRBV5-1 to TRBJ2-5, with D hard to call. V lost 0 bases to trimming and J lost 5 bases, with 5 bases between them. CDR1 is SGHRS and CDR2 is YFSETQ in the germline V gene. The CDR3 is 12 amino acids. CDR3 bases: TGCGCCAGCAGCTTGGCGGCGGAGACCCAGTACTTC. Protein: CASSLAAETQYF.

This clonotype was seen only a few times. V is TRBV5-1 and J is TRBJ2-7; 8 positions match TRBD2. The CDR3 length is 13 residues. Trimming took 4 bases from V and 5 from J; bases not matched to a gene: 5. The germline V gene encodes CDR1 SGHRS and CDR2 YFSETQ. CDR3 nucleotides: TGCGCCAGCAGCCCCGGGGGGGCCCACGAGCAGTACTTC. This codes for CASSPGGAHEQYF.

The chain recombines TRBV20-1 with TRBJ2-7; the D gene is possibly TRBD2 (7 bases). V gave up 6 bases and J gave up 5 bases, with 17 bases separating them. Germline values: CDR1 DFQATT, CDR2 SNEGSKA (reference sequence). This CDR3 is 13 amino acids long. CDR3 amino acids: CSAQMGGAHEQYF. CDR3 nucleotide sequence: TGCAGTGCGCAGATGGGGGGGGCCCACGAGCAGTACTTC.

This clonotype was counted many times. V is TRBV5-8 and J is TRBJ1-5, with a possible D match to TRBD1 (6 bases). With 0 bases removed from V and 7 bases from J, the gap between germline ends came to 17 bases. CDR3 length: 16 amino acids. CDR1 is SGHTS and CDR2 is YDEGEE in the germline V gene. CDR3 in DNA: TGTGCCAGCAGCTTGGGACGTGGCAGGGGAAACCAGCCCCAGCATTTT. It encodes CASSLGRGRGNQPQHF.

The gene calls are TRBV11-3 and TRBJ2-2; 8 bases are shared with TRBD1. There are 15 residues in the CDR3. J was trimmed by 4 bases and V by 6 bases; bases with no gene match: 7. CDR1 and CDR2 from the germline V gene are SGHNT and YENEEA. DNA of the CDR3: TGTGCCAGCAGTTCGGACAGGGCGTTCACCGGGGAGCTGTTTTTT. The encoded protein is CASSSDRAFTGELFF.

The chain links TRBV20-1 to TRBJ1-3; D is uncertain. There are 12 residues in the CDR3. The germline CDR1 and CDR2 sequences are DFQATT and SNEGSKA (reference sequence). The V end was cut by 3 bases, the J end by 2 bases, with 5 bases between. The CDR3 nucleotides read TGCAGTGCTAGCCTCACTGGAAACACCATATATTTT. Translation: CSASLTGNTIYF.